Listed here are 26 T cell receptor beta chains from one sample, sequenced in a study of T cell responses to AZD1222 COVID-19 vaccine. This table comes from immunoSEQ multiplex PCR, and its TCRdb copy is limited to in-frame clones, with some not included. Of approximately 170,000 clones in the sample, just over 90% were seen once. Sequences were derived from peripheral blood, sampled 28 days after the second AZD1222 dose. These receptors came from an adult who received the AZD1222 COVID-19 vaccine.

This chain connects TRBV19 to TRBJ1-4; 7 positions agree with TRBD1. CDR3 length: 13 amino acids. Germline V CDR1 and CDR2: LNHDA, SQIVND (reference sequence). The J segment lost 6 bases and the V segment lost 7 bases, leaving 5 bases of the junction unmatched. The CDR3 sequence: CASNNRGDEKLFF. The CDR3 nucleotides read TGTGCCAGTAATAACAGGGGTGATGAAAAACTGTTTTTT.

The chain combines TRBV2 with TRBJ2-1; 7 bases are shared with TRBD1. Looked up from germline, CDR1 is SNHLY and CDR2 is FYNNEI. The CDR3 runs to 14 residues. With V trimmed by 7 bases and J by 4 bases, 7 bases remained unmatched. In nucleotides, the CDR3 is TGTGCCAGCATGGACCCGGGACAGTACAATGAGCAGTTCTTC. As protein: CASMDPGQYNEQFF.

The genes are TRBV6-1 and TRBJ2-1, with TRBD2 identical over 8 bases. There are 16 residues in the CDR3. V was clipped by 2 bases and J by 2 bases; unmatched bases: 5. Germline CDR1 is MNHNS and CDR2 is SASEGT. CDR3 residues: CASSEWVSGTYNEQFF. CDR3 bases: TGTGCCAGCAGTGAATGGGTTAGCGGGACCTACAATGAGCAGTTCTTC.

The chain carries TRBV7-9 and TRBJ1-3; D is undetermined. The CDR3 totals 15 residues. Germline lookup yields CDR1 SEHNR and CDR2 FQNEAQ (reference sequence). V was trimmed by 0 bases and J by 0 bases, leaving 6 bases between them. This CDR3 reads CASSLASGSGNTIYF. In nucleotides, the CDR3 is TGTGCCAGCAGCTTAGCGTCCGGCTCTGGAAACACCATATATTTT.

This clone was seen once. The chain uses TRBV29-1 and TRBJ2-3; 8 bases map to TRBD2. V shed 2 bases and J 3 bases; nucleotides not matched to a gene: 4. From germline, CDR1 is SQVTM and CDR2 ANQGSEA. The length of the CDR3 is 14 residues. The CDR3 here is CSVEKAGVTDTQYF. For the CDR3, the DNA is TGCAGCGTTGAAAAAGCGGGGGTTACAGATACGCAGTATTTT.

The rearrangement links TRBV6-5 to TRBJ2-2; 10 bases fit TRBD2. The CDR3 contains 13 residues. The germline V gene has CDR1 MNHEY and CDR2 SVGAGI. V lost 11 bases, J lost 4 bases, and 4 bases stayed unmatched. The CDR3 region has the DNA TGTGCCCGGACTAGCGGTCTCACCGGGGAGCTGTTTTTT. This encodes CARTSGLTGELFF.

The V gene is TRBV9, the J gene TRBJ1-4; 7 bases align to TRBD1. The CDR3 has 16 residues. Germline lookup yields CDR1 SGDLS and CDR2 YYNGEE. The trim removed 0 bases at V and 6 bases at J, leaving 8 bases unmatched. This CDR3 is CASSVGGTGEDEKLFF. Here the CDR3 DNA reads TGTGCCAGCAGCGTAGGGGGAACAGGGGAGGATGAAAAACTGTTTTTT.

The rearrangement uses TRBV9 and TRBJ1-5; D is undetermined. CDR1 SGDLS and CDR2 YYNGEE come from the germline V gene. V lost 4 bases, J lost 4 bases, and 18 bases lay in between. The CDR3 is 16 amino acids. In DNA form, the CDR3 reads TGTGCCAGCAGCTTCACCCGGGTCCACCGGAATCAGCCCCAGCATTTT. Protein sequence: CASSFTRVHRNQPQHF.

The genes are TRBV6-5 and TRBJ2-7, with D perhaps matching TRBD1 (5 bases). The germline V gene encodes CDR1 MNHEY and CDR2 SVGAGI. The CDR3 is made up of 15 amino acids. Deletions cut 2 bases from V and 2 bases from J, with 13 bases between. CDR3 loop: CASSYRAGPTYEQYF. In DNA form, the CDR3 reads TGTGCCAGCAGTTACCGGGCAGGGCCTACCTACGAGCAGTACTTC.

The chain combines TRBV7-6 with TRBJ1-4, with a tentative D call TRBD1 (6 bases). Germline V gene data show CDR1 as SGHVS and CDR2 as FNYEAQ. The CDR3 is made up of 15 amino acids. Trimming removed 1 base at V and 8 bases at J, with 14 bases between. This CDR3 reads CASSLGTGWNEKLFF. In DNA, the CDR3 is TGTGCCAGCAGCTTAGGCACAGGGTGGAACGAAAAACTGTTTTTT. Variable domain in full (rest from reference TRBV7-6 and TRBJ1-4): GAGVSQSPRYKVTKRGQDVALRCDPISGHVSLYWYRQALGQGPEFLTYFNYEAQQDKSGLPNDRFSAERPEGSISTLTIQRTEQRDSAMYRCASSLGTGWNEKLFFGSGTQLSVL.

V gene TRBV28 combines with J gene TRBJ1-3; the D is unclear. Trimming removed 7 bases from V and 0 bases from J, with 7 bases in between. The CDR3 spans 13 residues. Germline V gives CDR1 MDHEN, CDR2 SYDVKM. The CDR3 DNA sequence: TGTGCCAGCATTAGATACTCTGGAAACACCATATATTTT. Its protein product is CASIRYSGNTIYF.

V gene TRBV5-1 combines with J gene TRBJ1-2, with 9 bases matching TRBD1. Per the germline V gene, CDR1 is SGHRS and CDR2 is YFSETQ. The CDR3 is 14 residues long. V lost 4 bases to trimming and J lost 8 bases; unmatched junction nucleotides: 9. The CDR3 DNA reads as TGCGCCAGCAGCCCCTGGGACAGGGCCAGCGGCTACACCTTC. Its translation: CASSPWDRASGYTF.

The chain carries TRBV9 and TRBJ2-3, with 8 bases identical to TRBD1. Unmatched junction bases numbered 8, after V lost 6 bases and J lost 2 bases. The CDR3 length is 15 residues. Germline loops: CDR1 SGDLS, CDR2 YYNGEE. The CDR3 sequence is CASNPQDRATDTQYF. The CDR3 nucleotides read TGTGCCAGCAACCCCCAGGACAGGGCCACAGATACGCAGTATTTT.

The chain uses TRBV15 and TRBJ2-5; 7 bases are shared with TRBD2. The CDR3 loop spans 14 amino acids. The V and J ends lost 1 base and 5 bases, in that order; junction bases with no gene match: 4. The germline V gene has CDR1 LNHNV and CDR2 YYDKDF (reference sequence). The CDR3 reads CATSRGGGAETQYF. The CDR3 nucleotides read TGTGCCACCAGCAGAGGGGGAGGGGCGGAGACCCAGTACTTC.

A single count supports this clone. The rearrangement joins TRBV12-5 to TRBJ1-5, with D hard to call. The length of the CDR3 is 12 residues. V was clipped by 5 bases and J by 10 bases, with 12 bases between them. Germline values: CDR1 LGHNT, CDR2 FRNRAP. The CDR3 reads CASGPTQLPQHF. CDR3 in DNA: TGTGCTAGTGGTCCCACCCAACTACCCCAGCATTTT.

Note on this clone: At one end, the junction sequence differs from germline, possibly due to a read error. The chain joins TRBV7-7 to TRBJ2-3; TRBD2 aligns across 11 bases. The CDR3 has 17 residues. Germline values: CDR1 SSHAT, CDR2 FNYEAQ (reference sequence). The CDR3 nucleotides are TGTGCTAGCAGCAAACCGGGGACTAGCGGTAGCACAGATACGCAGTATTTT. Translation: CASSKPGTSGSTDTQYF.

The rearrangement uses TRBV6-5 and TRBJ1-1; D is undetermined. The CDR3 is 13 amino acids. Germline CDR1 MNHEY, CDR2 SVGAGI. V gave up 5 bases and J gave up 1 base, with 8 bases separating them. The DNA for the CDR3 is TGTGCCAGCAGTCCGGGGTGGAACACTGAAGCTTTCTTT. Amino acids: CASSPGWNTEAFF.

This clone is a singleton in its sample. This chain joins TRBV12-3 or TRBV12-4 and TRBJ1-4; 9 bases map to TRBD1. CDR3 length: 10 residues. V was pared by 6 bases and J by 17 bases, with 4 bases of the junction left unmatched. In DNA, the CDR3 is TGTGCCAGCAGGCCGGGACAGGGTTTTTTT. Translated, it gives CASRPGQGFF.

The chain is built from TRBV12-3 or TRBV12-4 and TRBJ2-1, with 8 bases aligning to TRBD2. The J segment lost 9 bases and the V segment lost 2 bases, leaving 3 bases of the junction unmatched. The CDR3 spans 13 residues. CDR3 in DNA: TGTGCCAGCAGTTTAATGAGCGGGGGTGAGCAGTTCTTC. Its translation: CASSLMSGGEQFF.

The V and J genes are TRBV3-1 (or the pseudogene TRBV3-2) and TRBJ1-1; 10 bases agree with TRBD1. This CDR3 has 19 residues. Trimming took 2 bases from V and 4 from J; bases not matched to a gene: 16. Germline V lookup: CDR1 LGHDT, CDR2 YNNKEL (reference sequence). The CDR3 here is CASSQNPSRRTGGTTEAFF. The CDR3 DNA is TGTGCCAGCAGCCAAAATCCATCTCGCCGGACAGGGGGGACCACTGAAGCTTTCTTT.

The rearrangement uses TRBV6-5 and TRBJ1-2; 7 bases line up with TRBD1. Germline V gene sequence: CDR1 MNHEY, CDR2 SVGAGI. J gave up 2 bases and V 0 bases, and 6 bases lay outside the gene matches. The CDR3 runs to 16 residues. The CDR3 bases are TGTGCCAGCAGTTACTCGGGCGGAGGGGGCAACTATGGCTACACCTTC. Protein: CASSYSGGGGNYGYTF.

CDR3 protein: CASSLSRDRGLYGYTF. CDR3 nucleotides: TGTGCCAGTAGTCTAAGCCGGGACAGGGGGTTATATGGCTACACCTTC. The chain links TRBV19 to TRBJ1-2; 11 positions agree with TRBD1. The CDR3 contains 16 residues. The V gene end was trimmed by 5 bases and the J gene end by 5 bases; junction bases not matched to a gene: 10. Germline V gene sequence: CDR1 LNHDA, CDR2 SQIVND (reference sequence).

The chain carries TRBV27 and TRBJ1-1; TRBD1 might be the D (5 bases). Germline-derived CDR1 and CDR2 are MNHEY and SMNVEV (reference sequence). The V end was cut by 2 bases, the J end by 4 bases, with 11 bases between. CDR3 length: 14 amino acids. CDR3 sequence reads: CASSLGGEVTEAFF. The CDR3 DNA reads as TGTGCCAGCAGTTTAGGGGGGGAGGTCACTGAAGCTTTCTTT.

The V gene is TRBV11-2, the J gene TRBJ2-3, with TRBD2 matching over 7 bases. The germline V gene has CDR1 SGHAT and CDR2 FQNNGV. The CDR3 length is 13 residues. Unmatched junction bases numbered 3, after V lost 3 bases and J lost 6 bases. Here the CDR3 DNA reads TGTGCCAGCAGCTTGATGCGGGGGGATACGCAGTATTTT. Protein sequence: CASSLMRGDTQYF.

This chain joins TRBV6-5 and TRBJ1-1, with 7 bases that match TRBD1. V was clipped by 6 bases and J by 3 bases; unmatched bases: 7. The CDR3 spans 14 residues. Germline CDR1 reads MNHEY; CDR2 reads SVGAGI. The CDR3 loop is CASRPRGRDTEAFF. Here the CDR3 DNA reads TGTGCCAGCAGACCCAGGGGGAGAGACACTGAAGCTTTCTTT.

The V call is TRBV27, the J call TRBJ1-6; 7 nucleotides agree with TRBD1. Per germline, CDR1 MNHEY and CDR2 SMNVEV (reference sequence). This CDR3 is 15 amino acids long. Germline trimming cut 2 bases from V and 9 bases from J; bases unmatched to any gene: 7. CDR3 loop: CASSLQGELGSPLHF. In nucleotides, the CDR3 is TGTGCCAGCAGTTTACAGGGGGAGTTGGGTTCACCCCTCCACTTT.